The clone carrying this TCR beta chain has more than one count but fewer than ten. Its specificity is not known. The data stem from a study of cytomegalovirus exposure and HLA in healthy donors. Study in general: Among the approximately 380 donors who were genotyped, approximately 76% fell in the genetic ancestry cluster that is associated with self-reported Caucasian donors. Study-wide results and limits: A missense DCLRE1C variant was associated with V- and J-gene trimming of TCR beta chains in a later analysis, and an independent cohort replicated the association. In most subjects, TCR beta sequences reportedly gave accurate predictions of HLA-A and HLA-B alleles. Later analysis showed most CMV-associated TCR beta chains appearing HLA-restricted.

60 Vbeta and 13 Jbeta primers were used in PCR. Libraries were prepared by immunoSEQ multiplex PCR; TCRdb keeps only in-frame clonotypes and omits some of them. The data show fewer than 250,000 clones, more than 85% seen once. The CDR3 is made up of 15 amino acids. Germline values: CDR1 MNHNS, CDR2 SASEGT. V lost 8 bases and J lost 0; bases outside the gene matches: 10. J is TRBJ2-7 and V is TRBV6-1, with 7 bases that match TRBD1. This receptor was identified in a woman aged 18-29 years in good health and CMV-seronegative. Sequences were obtained from PBMCs. The CDR3 protein is CASGELTGSSYEQYF. The CDR3 DNA is TGTGCCAGCGGGGAATTGACAGGGAGCTCCTACGAGCAGTACTTC.